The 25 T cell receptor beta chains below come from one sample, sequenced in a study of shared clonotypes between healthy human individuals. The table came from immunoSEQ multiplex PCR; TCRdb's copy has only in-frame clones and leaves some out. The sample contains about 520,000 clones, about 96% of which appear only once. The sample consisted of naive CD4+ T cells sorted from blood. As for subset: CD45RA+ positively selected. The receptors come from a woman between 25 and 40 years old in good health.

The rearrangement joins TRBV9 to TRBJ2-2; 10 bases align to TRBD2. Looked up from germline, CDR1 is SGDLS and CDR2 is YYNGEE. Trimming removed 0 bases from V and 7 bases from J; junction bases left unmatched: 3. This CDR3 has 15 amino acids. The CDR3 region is CASSVDGLADGELFF. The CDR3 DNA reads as TGTGCCAGCAGCGTAGATGGACTAGCGGACGGGGAGCTGTTTTTT.

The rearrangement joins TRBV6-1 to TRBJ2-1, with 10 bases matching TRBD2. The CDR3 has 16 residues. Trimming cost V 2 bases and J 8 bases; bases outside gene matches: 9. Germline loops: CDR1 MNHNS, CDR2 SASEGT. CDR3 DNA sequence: TGTGCCAGCAGTGAATTGGGTTTAGCGGGAGGTCATGAGCAGTTCTTC. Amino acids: CASSELGLAGGHEQFF.

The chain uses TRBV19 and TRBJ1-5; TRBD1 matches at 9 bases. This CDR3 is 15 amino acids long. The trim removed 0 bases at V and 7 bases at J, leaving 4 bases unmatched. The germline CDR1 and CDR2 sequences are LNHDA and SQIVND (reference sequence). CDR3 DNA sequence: TGTGCCAGTAGTATAGAGGGGACAGGGAACCAGCCCCAGCATTTT. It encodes CASSIEGTGNQPQHF. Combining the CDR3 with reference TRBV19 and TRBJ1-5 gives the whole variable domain DGGITQSPKYLFRKEGQNVTLSCEQNLNHDAMYWYRQDPGQGLRLIYYSQIVNDFQKGDIAEGYSVSREKKESFPLTVTSAQKNPTAFYLCASSIEGTGNQPQHFGDGTRLSIL.

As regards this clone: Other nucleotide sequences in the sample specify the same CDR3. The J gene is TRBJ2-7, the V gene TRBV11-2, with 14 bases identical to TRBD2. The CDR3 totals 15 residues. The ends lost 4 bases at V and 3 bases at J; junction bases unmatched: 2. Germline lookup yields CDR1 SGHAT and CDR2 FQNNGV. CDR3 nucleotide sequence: TGTGCCAGCAGCTCCGGGACTAGCGGGAGCTACGAGCAGTACTTC. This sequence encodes CASSSGTSGSYEQYF.

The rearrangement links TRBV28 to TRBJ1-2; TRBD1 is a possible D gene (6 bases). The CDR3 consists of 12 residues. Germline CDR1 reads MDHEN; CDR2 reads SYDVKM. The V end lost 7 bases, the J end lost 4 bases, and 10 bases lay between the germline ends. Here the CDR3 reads CASTKTGYGYTF. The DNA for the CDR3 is TGTGCCAGCACCAAGACAGGCTATGGCTACACCTTC.

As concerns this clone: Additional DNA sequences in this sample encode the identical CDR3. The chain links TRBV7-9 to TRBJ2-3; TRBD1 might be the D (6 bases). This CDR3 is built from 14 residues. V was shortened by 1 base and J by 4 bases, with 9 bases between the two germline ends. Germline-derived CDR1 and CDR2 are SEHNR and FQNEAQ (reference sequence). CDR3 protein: CASSLVQGADTQYF. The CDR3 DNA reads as TGTGCCAGCAGCTTAGTACAGGGCGCAGATACGCAGTATTTT.

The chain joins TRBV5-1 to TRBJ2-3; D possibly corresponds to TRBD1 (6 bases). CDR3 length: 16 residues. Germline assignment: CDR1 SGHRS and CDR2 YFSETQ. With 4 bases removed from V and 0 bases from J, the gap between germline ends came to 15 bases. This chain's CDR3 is CASSAQGYTSTDTQYF. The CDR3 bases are TGCGCCAGCAGCGCTCAGGGGTACACTAGCACAGATACGCAGTATTTT.

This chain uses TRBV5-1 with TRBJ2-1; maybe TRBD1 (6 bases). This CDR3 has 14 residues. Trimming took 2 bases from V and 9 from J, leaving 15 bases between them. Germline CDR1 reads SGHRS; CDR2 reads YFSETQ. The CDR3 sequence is CASSFGGSLGEQFF. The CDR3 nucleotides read TGCGCCAGCAGCTTTGGGGGCTCCCTGGGTGAGCAGTTCTTC.

CDR3 sequence reads: CASSQGADTEAFF. In nucleotides, the CDR3 is TGTGCCAGCTCCCAGGGGGCGGACACTGAAGCTTTCTTT. This chain joins TRBV18 and TRBJ1-1; 8 bases are shared with TRBD1. Unmatched junction bases numbered 3, after V lost 6 bases and J lost 3 bases. Germline CDR1 is KGHSH and CDR2 is LQKENI. The CDR3 length is 13 residues.

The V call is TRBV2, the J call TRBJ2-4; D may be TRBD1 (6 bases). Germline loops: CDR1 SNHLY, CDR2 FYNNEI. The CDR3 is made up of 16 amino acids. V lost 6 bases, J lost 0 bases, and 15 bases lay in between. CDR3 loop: CASRRGTQIAKNIQYF. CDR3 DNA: TGTGCCAGCAGGCGTGGGACACAAATAGCCAAAAACATTCAGTACTTC.

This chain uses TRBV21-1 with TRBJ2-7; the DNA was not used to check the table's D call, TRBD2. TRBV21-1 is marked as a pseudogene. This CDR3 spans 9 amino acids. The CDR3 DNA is TGTGCCGTTAGTAGCGAGCAGTACTTC. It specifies CAVSSEQYF.

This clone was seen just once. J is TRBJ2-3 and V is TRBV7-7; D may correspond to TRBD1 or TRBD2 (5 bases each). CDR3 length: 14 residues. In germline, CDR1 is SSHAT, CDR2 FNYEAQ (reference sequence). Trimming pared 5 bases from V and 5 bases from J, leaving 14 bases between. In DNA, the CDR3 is TGTGCCAGCAGCCAGGGCCGGGAACAAGATACGCAGTATTTT. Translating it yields CASSQGREQDTQYF.

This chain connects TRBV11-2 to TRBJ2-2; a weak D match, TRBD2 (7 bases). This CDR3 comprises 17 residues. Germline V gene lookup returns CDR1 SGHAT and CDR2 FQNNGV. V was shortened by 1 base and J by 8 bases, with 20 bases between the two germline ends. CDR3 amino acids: CASSLVLGGGPRGELFF. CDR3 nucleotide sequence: TGTGCCAGCAGCTTAGTGTTAGGGGGAGGGCCCCGAGGGGAGCTGTTTTTT.

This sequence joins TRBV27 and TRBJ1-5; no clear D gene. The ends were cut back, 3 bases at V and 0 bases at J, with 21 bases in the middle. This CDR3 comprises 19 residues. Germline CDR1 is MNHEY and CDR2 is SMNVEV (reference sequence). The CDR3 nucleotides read TGTGCCAGCAGTTTTGTTTTGGGGTTCCGCTATTATAGCAATCAGCCCCAGCATTTT. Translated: CASSFVLGFRYYSNQPQHF.

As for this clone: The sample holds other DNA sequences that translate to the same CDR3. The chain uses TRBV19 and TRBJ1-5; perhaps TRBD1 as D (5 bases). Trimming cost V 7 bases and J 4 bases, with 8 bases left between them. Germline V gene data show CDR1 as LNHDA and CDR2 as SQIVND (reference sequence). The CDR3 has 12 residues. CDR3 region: CASTRGNQPQHF. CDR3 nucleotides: TGTGCCAGTACCCGGGGGAATCAGCCCCAGCATTTT.

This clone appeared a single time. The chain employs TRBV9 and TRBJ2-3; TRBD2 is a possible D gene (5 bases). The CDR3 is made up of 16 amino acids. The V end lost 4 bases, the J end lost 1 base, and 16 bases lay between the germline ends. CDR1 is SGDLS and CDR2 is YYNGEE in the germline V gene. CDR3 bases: TGTGCCAGCAGCCCTAACGAGGGAAGAGGCACAGATACGCAGTATTTT. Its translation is CASSPNEGRGTDTQYF.

As DNA, the CDR3 is TGTGCCATCAGTGAAGGGGCTAGCGGGAGGACGAGGGAGACCCAGTACTTC. Protein product: CAISEGASGRTRETQYF. The V gene is TRBV10-3, the J gene TRBJ2-5; 11 bases align to TRBD2. With 3 bases clipped from V and 5 bases from J, the junction kept 11 bases outside the gene matches. The CDR3 covers 17 residues. Germline CDR1 ENHRY, CDR2 SYGVKD.

Here the CDR3 DNA reads TGTGCCAGCAGTGAAGCGCGCCCAGGGTCGGGCACTGAAGCTTTCTTT. Protein product: CASSEARPGSGTEAFF. The V and J genes are TRBV2 and TRBJ1-1; a possible D gene is TRBD1 (5 bases). The CDR3 sequence is 16 residues long. CDR1 and CDR2 from the germline V gene are SNHLY and FYNNEI. V gave up 0 bases and J gave up 4 bases, with 15 bases separating them.

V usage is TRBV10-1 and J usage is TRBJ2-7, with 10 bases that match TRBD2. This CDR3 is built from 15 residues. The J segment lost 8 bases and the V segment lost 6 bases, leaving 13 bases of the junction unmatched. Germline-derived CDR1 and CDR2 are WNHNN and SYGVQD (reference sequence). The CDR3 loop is CASSQTLGTSGKQYF. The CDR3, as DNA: TGCGCCAGCAGCCAAACCCTCGGAACTAGCGGGAAGCAGTACTTC.

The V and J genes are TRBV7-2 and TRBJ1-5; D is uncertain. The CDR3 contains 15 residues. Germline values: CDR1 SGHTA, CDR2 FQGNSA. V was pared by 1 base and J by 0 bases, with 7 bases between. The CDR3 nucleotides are TGTGCCAGCAGCTTAGTAGGGAATAGCAATCAGCCCCAGCATTTT. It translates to CASSLVGNSNQPQHF.

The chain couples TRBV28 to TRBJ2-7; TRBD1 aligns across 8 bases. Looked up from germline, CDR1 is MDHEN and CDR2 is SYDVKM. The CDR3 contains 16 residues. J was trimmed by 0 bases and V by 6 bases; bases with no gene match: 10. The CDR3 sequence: CASRGADRVISYEQYF. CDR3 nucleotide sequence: TGTGCCAGCAGGGGCGCGGACAGGGTCATCTCCTACGAGCAGTACTTC.

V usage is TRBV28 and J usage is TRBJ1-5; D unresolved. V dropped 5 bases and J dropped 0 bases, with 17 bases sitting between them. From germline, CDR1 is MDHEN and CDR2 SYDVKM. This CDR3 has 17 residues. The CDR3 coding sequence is TGTGCCAGCAGTATCCGCGGCAAGGGATATAGCAATCAGCCCCAGCATTTT. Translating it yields CASSIRGKGYSNQPQHF.

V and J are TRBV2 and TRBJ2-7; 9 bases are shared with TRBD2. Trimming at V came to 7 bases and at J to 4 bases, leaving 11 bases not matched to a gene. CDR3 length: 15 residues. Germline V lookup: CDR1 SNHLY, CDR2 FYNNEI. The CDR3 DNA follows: TGTGCCAGCAAGAGAAGATGGCGGGAGGGTTACGAGCAGTACTTC. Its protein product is CASKRRWREGYEQYF. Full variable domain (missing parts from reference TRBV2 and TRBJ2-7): EPEVTQTPSHQVTQMGQEVILRCVPISNHLYFYWYRQILGQKVEFLVSFYNNEISEKSEIFDDQFSVERPDGSNFTLKIRSTKLEDSAMYFCASKRRWREGYEQYFGPGTRLTVT.

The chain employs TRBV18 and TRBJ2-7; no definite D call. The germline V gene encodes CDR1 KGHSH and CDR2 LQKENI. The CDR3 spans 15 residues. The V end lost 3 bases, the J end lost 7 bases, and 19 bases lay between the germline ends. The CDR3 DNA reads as TGTGCCAGCTCACCTGGGCAGGCTCTCCAATTAGAGCAGTACTTC. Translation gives CASSPGQALQLEQYF.

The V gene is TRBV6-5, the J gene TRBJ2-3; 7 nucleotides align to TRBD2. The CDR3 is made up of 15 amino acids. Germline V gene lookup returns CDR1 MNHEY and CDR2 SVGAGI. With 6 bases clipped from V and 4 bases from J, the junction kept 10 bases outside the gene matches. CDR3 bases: TGTGCCAGCAGACCGCAAGGACTAGTGGCAGATACGCAGTATTTT. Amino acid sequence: CASRPQGLVADTQYF.